This TCR beta chain was recovered during a study of blood T cell repertoires in COVID-19. Clones were read by immunoSEQ multiplex PCR, and TCRdb kept only the in-frame ones, dropping some. Of 52,000 or so clones listed, roughly 84% are singletons. With 0 bases clipped from V and 6 bases from J, the junction kept 10 bases outside the gene matches. Germline CDR1 is SGHRS and CDR2 is YFSETQ. This CDR3 is built from 17 residues. The receptor comes from a middle-aged man with acute or convalescent COVID-19. What was sequenced was peripheral blood. The chain carries TRBV5-1 and TRBJ2-1; 9 nucleotides line up with TRBD2. DNA for the CDR3: TGCGCCAGCAGCTTGGAAATAAGCGGGGGGCCTCCCAATGAGCAGTTCTTC. This sequence encodes CASSLEISGGPPNEQFF. Full variable domain (outside the CDR3, taken from reference TRBV5-1 and TRBJ2-1): KAGVTQTPRYLIKTRGQQVTLSCSPISGHRSVSWYQQTPGQGLQFLFEYFSETQRNKGNFPGRFSGRQFSNSRSEMNVSTLELGDSALYLCASSLEISGGPPNEQFFGPGTRLTVL.